These T cell receptor beta chains were read from a single sample in a study of blood T cell repertoires in COVID-19. This table comes from immunoSEQ multiplex PCR, and its TCRdb copy is limited to in-frame clones, with some not included. The sample lists some 230,000 clones, approximately 80% occurring once. Sequencing used peripheral blood. Receptors originate from a woman aged 50 to 60 with acute or convalescent COVID-19. CDR3s include the opening cysteine and the closing phenylalanine or tryptophan. The D gene is left open where the match is weak. Expanded clones get a size class; other rows say once, few or many, or leave the size out.

TRBV11-3,13,-,TRBJ2-1,-,TGTGCCAGCAGCTTGTATGCGCTAACCGAGCAGTTCTTC,CASSLYALTEQFF
TRBV6-5,12,-,TRBJ1-6,-,TGTGCCAGCAGCCCCACGGGTTCACCCCTCCACTTT,CASSPTGSPLHF
TRBV19,16,TRBD1,TRBJ1-1,-,TGTGCCAGTAGTATAGCTTGGGACAGGACAAACACTGAAGCTTTCTTT,CASSIAWDRTNTEAFF
TRBV28,14,TRBD1,TRBJ2-2,-,TGTGCCAGCGGCCGGGACAGGGTCCCCGGGGAGCTGTTTTTT,CASGRDRVPGELFF
TRBV3-1/TRBV3-2,17,TRBD2,TRBJ2-1,few,TGTGCCAGCAGCCAAGGGTTCCGAGCGGGATTAAGGCCTGAGCAGTTCTTC,CASSQGFRAGLRPEQFF
TRBV15,14,-,TRBJ2-7,-,TGTGCCACCAGCTTTCCGGGACAATCCTACGAGCAGTACTTC,CATSFPGQSYEQYF
TRBV30,15,TRBD1,TRBJ1-4,-,TGTGCCTGGAGCTTAGTCCACAGGGGGCCGGTAAAACTGTTTTTT,CAWSLVHRGPVKLFF
TRBV2,11,-,TRBJ1-2,-,TGTGCCAGCAGTCGCGGGAATGGCTACACCTTC,CASSRGNGYTF
TRBV7-9,13,TRBD2,TRBJ2-1,-,TGTGCCAGCAGCACCACCCTAGCGGGAGTTCGGTTCTTC,CASSTTLAGVRFF
TRBV28,15,TRBD1,TRBJ1-4,-,TGTGCCAGCAGTTCTTCCCGGGACAGCAATGAAAAACTGTTTTTT,CASSSSRDSNEKLFF
TRBV7-9,13,-,TRBJ1-4,-,TGTGCCAGCACCTCTTCTGGGGGGGGAAAACTGTTTTTT,CASTSSGGGKLFF
TRBV5-1,15,TRBD1,TRBJ1-2,-,TGCGCCAGCAGCTTGGCCGGCCGGACAGGGCTGGGCTACACCTTC,CASSLAGRTGLGYTF
TRBV3-1/TRBV3-2,14,-,TRBJ1-2,-,TGTGCCAGCAGCCAGGGCTGGTCTGGCTATGGCTACACCTTC,CASSQGWSGYGYTF
TRBV6-5,15,-,TRBJ1-3,-,TGTGCCAGCAGAGCAGGCGATGCCTCTGGAAACACCATATATTTT,CASRAGDASGNTIYF
TRBV25-1,13,-,TRBJ2-1,-,TGTGCCAGCAGTCCCGAGCTAAACAATGAGCAGTTCTTC,CASSPELNNEQFF
TRBV6-6,15,-,TRBJ1-1,-,TGTGCCAGCAGTTACCCCAGGGGCGCTTCCACTGAAGCTTTCTTT,CASSYPRGASTEAFF
TRBV29-1,14,TRBD1,TRBJ2-1,few,TGCAGCGCCCCACAGGGGAGCTCCTACAATGAGCAGTTCTTC,CSAPQGSSYNEQFF
TRBV11-3,13,TRBD2,TRBJ2-2,-,TGTGCCAGCAGCTCCTGGGGGGGCGGGGAGCTGTTTTTT,CASSSWGGGELFF
TRBV2,12,-,TRBJ1-2,once,TGTGCCAGCACCCCCGGGGACTATGGCTACACCTTC,CASTPGDYGYTF
TRBV20-1,13,-,TRBJ1-1,once,TGCAGTGCTAGTTCCGGTTTTGGCACTGAAGCTTTCTTT,CSASSGFGTEAFF
TRBV2,14,-,TRBJ1-5,-,TGTGCCAGCAGTAAGGACACTAGCAATCAGCCCCAGCATTTT,CASSKDTSNQPQHF
TRBV27,11,-,TRBJ2-5,few,TGTGCCAGCGGACTGCAAGAGACCCAGTACTTC,CASGLQETQYF
TRBV28,14,-,TRBJ1-1,once,TGTGCCAGCATTTACCCGGGATTCAACACTGAAGCTTTCTTT,CASIYPGFNTEAFF
TRBV11-2,17,TRBD2,TRBJ2-7,-,TGTGCCAGCAGCTTTACGACTAGCGGGATTAACTCCTACGAGCAGTACTTC,CASSFTTSGINSYEQYF
TRBV5-5,15,-,TRBJ2-3,-,TGTGCCAGCAGCTTGAGAGTTAGCGGATCAGATACGCAGTATTTT,CASSLRVSGSDTQYF
TRBV13,19,TRBD2,TRBJ2-5,-,TGTGCCAGCAGCTTCTCTAGCGGAGGTAGGGGTCGAGGAGCAGAGACCCAGTACTTC,CASSFSSGGRGRGAETQYF
TRBV6-6,16,TRBD1,TRBJ1-1,-,TGTGCCAGCACCGGGACAGCCCTTCCCATGAACACTGAAGCTTTCTTT,CASTGTALPMNTEAFF
TRBV4-1,15,-,TRBJ1-2,-,TGCGCCAGCAGCCAAGACGCGGGAACGGATGGTGGCTACACCTTC,CASSQDAGTDGGYTF
TRBV6-1,18,-,TRBJ1-6,-,TGTGCCAGCAGTGAAGAGGGGATTAACGTATTGTCCAATTCACCCCTCCACTTT,CASSEEGINVLSNSPLHF
TRBV14,18,TRBD1,TRBJ2-7,-,TGTGCCAGCAGCCTCCTTGGTTACCCGGGACAGGGGAAAAACGAGCAGTACTTC,CASSLLGYPGQGKNEQYF
TRBV6-5,16,-,TRBJ1-6,-,TGTGCCAGCAGTTCCTCCTTTCAGGGTCGGAACTCACCCCTCCACTTT,CASSSSFQGRNSPLHF
TRBV7-9,14,-,TRBJ2-3,few,TGTGCCAGCACCGGAGAATTTAGCACAGATACGCAGTATTTT,CASTGEFSTDTQYF
TRBV27,13,-,TRBJ2-7,-,TGTGCCAGCAGTCTCCTTCGCTCCTACGAGCAGTACTTC,CASSLLRSYEQYF
TRBV7-9,15,TRBD2,TRBJ2-1,-,TGTGCCAGCAGCTTAGGGACTAGCGGGGGAAATGAGCAGTTCTTC,CASSLGTSGGNEQFF
TRBV7-3,16,TRBD2,TRBJ2-2,-,TGTGCCAGCAGCTTAATTGGGGGGGAAAACACCGGGGAGCTGTTTTTT,CASSLIGGENTGELFF
TRBV5-1,13,-,TRBJ1-5,-,TGCGCTTCGGGAGTGGGGGGAAATCAGCCCCAGCATTTT,CASGVGGNQPQHF